Below are 13 T cell receptor beta chains sequenced from a single sample in a study of T cell repertoires in cytomegalovirus infection. Each CDR3 protein gets one entry after TCRdb re-called the reads with MiXCR. The sample yields about 180,000 distinct CDR3 sequences, over 13% seen once. The sample comprised PBMCs. These receptors came from a human donor in good health (CMV status not recorded). Some clones in this sample may be carry-over from other donors' samples.

Of note for this clonotype: One junction end does not reproduce the germline sequence, and a read error may be involved. The rearrangement links TRBV7-6 to TRBJ2-2; the D gene is possibly TRBD1 (6 bases). The CDR3 sequence is 14 residues long. In germline, CDR1 is SGHVS, CDR2 FNYEAQ. The CDR3 here is CASSFAQGPGDLFF. CDR3 in DNA: TGTGCTAGCAGCTTCGCACAGGGTCCCGGGGACCTGTTTTTT.

This chain connects TRBV29-1 to TRBJ2-1; tentative D call: TRBD2 (6 bases). The V end lost 4 bases, the J end lost 6 bases, and 10 bases lay between the germline ends. The germline V gene has CDR1 SQVTM and CDR2 ANQGSEA. The CDR3 spans 12 residues. The DNA of the CDR3 is TGCAGCGTTGCCGGGAGACTCAATGAGCAGTTCTTC. This codes for CSVAGRLNEQFF.

In its sample, this clonotype was seen a few times. The DNA for the CDR3 is TGTGCCAGCAGATCGATCAGGGGCCCCGCTGGAAATGAGCAGTTCTTC. Its protein product is CASRSIRGPAGNEQFF. V is TRBV14 and J is TRBJ2-1, with a tentative D call TRBD1 (6 bases). Germline V gene data show CDR1 as SGHDN and CDR2 as FVKESK. V was cut by 6 bases and J by 7 bases, with 22 bases left in between. This CDR3 spans 16 amino acids.

This clonotype has at least ten counts. The CDR3 reads CAALEKGANEQFF. CDR3 nucleotide sequence: TGTGCCGCCCTAGAGAAGGGGGCTAATGAGCAGTTCTTC. This chain joins TRBV6-5 and TRBJ2-1; 7 nucleotides match TRBD1. V dropped 11 bases and J dropped 7; count of bases not matched to a gene: 11. Germline V gives CDR1 MNHEY, CDR2 SVGAGI. There are 13 residues in the CDR3.

This sequence joins TRBV25-1 and TRBJ1-5; D is ambiguous. V dropped 6 bases and J dropped 2 bases, with 29 bases sitting between them. This CDR3 has 20 amino acids. CDR1 is MGHDK and CDR2 is SYGVNS in the germline V gene. CDR3 DNA sequence: TGTGCCAGCAGAGCCCACCGGGTTCCGCTATGTGGGTGCGGCAATCAGCCCCAGCATTTT. Protein sequence: CASRAHRVPLCGCGNQPQHF.

This chain connects TRBV10-3 to TRBJ2-1; tentatively, D is TRBD1 (5 bases). V was trimmed by 6 bases and J by 5 bases, leaving 11 bases between them. CDR1 ENHRY and CDR2 SYGVKD come from the germline V gene. The CDR3 is 13 residues long. CDR3 region: CAIRTDTDNEQFF. The DNA for the CDR3 is TGTGCCATCAGGACGGACACCGACAATGAGCAGTTCTTC.

This clonotype was counted at least ten times. The chain uses TRBV7-2 and TRBJ2-2; D might be TRBD2 (5 bases). The V end lost 5 bases, the J end lost 1 base, and 8 bases lay between the germline ends. Germline V gene data show CDR1 as SGHTA and CDR2 as FQGNSA. This CDR3 is built from 14 residues. CDR3 residues: CASSRGRNTGELFF. Written as DNA, the CDR3 is TGTGCCAGCAGCCGAGGGCGGAACACCGGGGAGCTGTTTTTT.

This clonotype showed up just a few times. The chain combines TRBV28 with TRBJ2-1, with 9 bases lining up with TRBD2. Trimming took 7 bases from V and 2 from J; bases not matched to a gene: 6. The CDR3 has 15 amino acids. Germline-derived CDR1 and CDR2 are MDHEN and SYDVKM. CDR3 amino acids: CASTVSGSAYNEQFF. The CDR3 DNA reads TGTGCCAGCACTGTTAGCGGGAGCGCCTACAATGAGCAGTTCTTC.

This clonotype showed up many times. The V call is TRBV7-8, the J call TRBJ1-1, with D maybe TRBD1 (6 bases). V shed 2 bases and J shed 0 bases, with 13 bases lying between them. Germline V gene sequence: CDR1 SGHVS, CDR2 FQNEAQ. This CDR3 contains 16 residues. The CDR3 here is CASSLQGTPMNTEAFF. DNA of the CDR3: TGTGCCAGCAGCTTACAGGGGACCCCCATGAACACTGAAGCTTTCTTT.

This clonotype was counted only a few times. J is TRBJ1-1 and V is TRBV30; TRBD1 agrees at 7 bases. J lost 0 bases, V lost 0 bases, and 10 bases had no gene match. CDR3 length equals 17 residues. CDR1 GTSNPN and CDR2 SVGIG come from the germline V gene (reference sequence). CDR3 bases: TGTGCCTGGAGTGTAGGGGGCGGGGTCTACATGAACACTGAAGCTTTCTTT. Protein: CAWSVGGGVYMNTEAFF. Using reference TRBV30 and TRBJ1-1 for the parts outside the CDR3, the full variable domain is SQTIHQWPATLVQPVGSPLSLECTVEGTSNPNLYWYRQAAGRGLQLLFYSVGIGQISSEVPQNLSASRPQDRQFILSSKKLLLSDSGFYLCAWSVGGGVYMNTEAFFGQGTRLTVV.

The V and J genes are TRBV4-1 and TRBJ2-1; TRBD2 is a possible D gene (5 bases). The V end lost 0 bases, the J end lost 4 bases, and 7 bases lay between the germline ends. Germline values: CDR1 MGHRA, CDR2 YSYEKL. CDR3 size: 14 residues. In DNA, the CDR3 is TGCGCCAGCAGCCAAGATCAGCGGTACAATGAGCAGTTCTTC. Protein sequence: CASSQDQRYNEQFF.

This clonotype has just a few counts. This chain uses TRBV29-1 with TRBJ1-2, with a tentative D call TRBD1 (5 bases). The V end lost 6 bases, the J end lost 7 bases, and 15 bases lay between the germline ends. Germline CDR1 SQVTM, CDR2 ANQGSEA. The CDR3 extends over 12 amino acids. CDR3 in DNA: TGCAGCGTCGGGGGGGGAGCTCCTGGCTACACCTTC. It encodes CSVGGGAPGYTF.

The sample holds many counts of this clonotype. This chain uses TRBV7-9 with TRBJ1-1; a possible D gene is TRBD1 (5 bases). Trimming removed 2 bases at V and 3 bases at J, with 10 bases between. The CDR3 spans 14 residues. Germline V CDR1 and CDR2: SEHNR, FQNEAQ (reference sequence). The CDR3 nucleotides read TGTGCCAGCAGCTTACAGGGAAAGGACACTGAAGCTTTCTTT. This gives the protein CASSLQGKDTEAFF.